This T cell receptor (beta chain) was recorded in a study of CD8+ T cells in alopecia areata. As for the study in general: Tofacitinib ran for 6 to 18 months before 6 months off drug.

Germline V CDR1 and CDR2: SQVTM, ANQGSEA. V lost 3 bases, J lost 3 bases, and 13 bases stayed unmatched. The CDR3 is made up of 16 amino acids. RNA extraction and reverse transcription yielded cDNA as sequencing template. Clones were read by immunoSEQ multiplex PCR, and TCRdb kept only the in-frame ones, dropping some. The table includes some 150,000 clones, more than 45% detected once. This TCR was recovered from a human donor with alopecia areata. The J gene is TRBJ2-7, the V gene TRBV29-1; the match to TRBD1 covers 8 bases. Here the sequenced sample was CD8+ T cells sorted from blood, taken at week 0. This chain's CDR3 is CSVEGFMGQEYYEQYF. The CDR3 DNA is TGCAGCGTTGAGGGATTTATGGGACAGGAGTACTACGAGCAGTACTTC.